Sequencing of this T cell receptor beta chain was carried out in a study of blood T cells in healthy people across ages. General observations from the study: TCR beta diversity tracked closely with naive T cell percentage. Among T cells, TCR beta diversity per million cells dropped roughly linearly as age rose.

It was with a sample-barcoded 5' primer and a J-beta primer mix that a second PCR of about 7 to 12 cycles was run. TCRdb itself ran the 5' RACE reads through MiXCR, one entry per CDR3 protein. The sample contains around 1.5 million distinct CDR3 sequences, roughly 30% of which appear only once. Turning to this clonotype: As yet, its antigen is unknown.

The authors drew approximately 9 milliliters of peripheral blood from each donor. Extractions gave at least 5.5 micrograms of total RNA per sample. The CDR3 runs to 14 residues. Germline V gene data show CDR1 as MGHRA and CDR2 as YSYEKL. The germline V and J ends were trimmed by 2 bases and 2 bases, with 10 bases remaining between them. V is TRBV4-1 and J is TRBJ2-7; D gene uncertain. The specimen sequenced was blood. The receptor was derived from a woman in her 30s in good health. CDR3 in DNA: TGCGCCAGCAGCCAACTAGTACCGGCCTACGAGCAGTACTTC. Translating gives CASSQLVPAYEQYF.